Listed here are 8 T cell receptor beta chains from one sample, sequenced in a study of blood T cell repertoires in COVID-19. Generated by immunoSEQ multiplex PCR, the TCRdb table keeps only in-frame clones and is missing some. Here the sample spans 35,000 to 45,000 clones, roughly 75% being singletons. Material for sequencing was peripheral blood. All receptors derive from a man between 65 and 79 years old with acute or convalescent COVID-19.

The chain links TRBV15 to TRBJ1-4, with D hard to call. The V and J ends lost 8 bases and 10 bases respectively, with 14 bases between them. Per germline, CDR1 LNHNV and CDR2 YYDKDF (reference sequence). There are 12 residues in the CDR3. The CDR3 loop is CATRDFPRKLFF. The CDR3 region has the DNA TGTGCCACCCGCGACTTTCCGCGAAAACTGTTTTTT.

The chain has TRBV29-1 and TRBJ2-1; TRBD2 matches at 11 bases. The CDR3 loop spans 14 amino acids. The trim removed 6 bases at V and 4 bases at J, leaving 5 bases unmatched. Germline V gene data show CDR1 as SQVTM and CDR2 as ANQGSEA. The CDR3 here is CSVSTSGRYNEQFF. CDR3 nucleotides: TGCAGCGTGTCCACTAGCGGGAGATACAATGAGCAGTTCTTC.

This clone was seen only once. The chain links TRBV6-2 or TRBV6-3 to TRBJ2-7; 8 bases are shared with TRBD1. The ends lost 5 bases at V and 3 bases at J; junction bases unmatched: 6. Germline values: CDR1 MNHEY, CDR2 SVGEGT. The CDR3 loop spans 14 amino acids. The CDR3 DNA is TGTGCCAGCAGTCGCACAGGACAGGGCTACGAGCAGTACTTC. Its protein product is CASSRTGQGYEQYF.

CDR3 in amino acids: CASSSLAGVSYEQYF. CDR3 in DNA: TGTGCCAGCAGCTCTCTAGCGGGAGTATCCTACGAGCAGTACTTC. The chain has TRBV7-2 and TRBJ2-7; TRBD2 aligns across 10 bases. J lost 1 base, V lost 4 bases, and 4 bases had no gene match. CDR3 length: 15 amino acids. Germline-derived CDR1 and CDR2 are SGHTA and FQGNSA.

The gene calls are TRBV5-1 and TRBJ2-7; D uncertain. Looked up from germline, CDR1 is SGHRS and CDR2 is YFSETQ. The ends were cut back, 4 bases at V and 2 bases at J, with 13 bases in the middle. The CDR3 totals 14 residues. The CDR3 nucleotides read TGCGCCAGCAGCGAGGCCGGCAGCCCCTACGAGCAGTACTTC. As protein: CASSEAGSPYEQYF.

The chain is built from TRBV10-3 and TRBJ1-1, with a weak D call TRBD1 (5 bases). V gave up 3 bases and J gave up 1 base, with 9 bases separating them. CDR1 ENHRY and CDR2 SYGVKD come from the germline V gene. CDR3 length: 14 amino acids. CDR3 sequence (DNA): TGTGCCATCAGTGATGGCAGGGCGAACACTGAAGCTTTCTTT. It translates to CAISDGRANTEAFF.

This chain uses TRBV10-3 with TRBJ1-1, with D possibly TRBD1 on 5 matching bases. Trimming stripped 7 bases from V and 6 bases from J, with 9 bases between. The CDR3 extends over 11 amino acids. In germline, CDR1 is ENHRY, CDR2 SYGVKD. CDR3: CAINWGAEAFF. The CDR3 DNA reads as TGTGCCATCAACTGGGGGGCTGAAGCTTTCTTT.

The rearrangement joins TRBV24-1 to TRBJ2-2, with D perhaps TRBD1 (5 bases). This CDR3 has 14 residues. V was clipped by 4 bases and J by 8 bases, with 13 bases between them. CDR1 KGHDR and CDR2 SFDVKD come from the germline V gene. This CDR3 is CATSESYQGGELFF. The CDR3 DNA is TGTGCCACCAGTGAGAGTTATCAGGGTGGGGAGCTGTTTTTT.